Listed here are 24 T cell receptor beta chains from one sample, sequenced in a study of cytomegalovirus exposure and HLA in healthy donors. PCR primers comprised 60 Vbeta and 13 Jbeta primers. TCRdb's copy holds only in-frame clones and misses some; the assay was immunoSEQ multiplex PCR. The sample yields 60,000 to 85,000 clones, 78% seen once. The sequenced sample consisted of PBMCs. These TCRs come from a middle-aged man in good health and CMV-seronegative.

As to this clone: At the DNA level, this CDR3 is encoded by other sequences in the same sample as well. The rearrangement uses TRBV20-1 and TRBJ2-7; D possibly corresponds to TRBD1 (6 bases). V was pared by 5 bases and J by 6 bases, with 11 bases between. This CDR3 is built from 11 residues. Looked up from germline, CDR1 is DFQATT and CDR2 is SNEGSKA (reference sequence). The CDR3 sequence is CSAPQGLEQYF. The CDR3 coding sequence is TGCAGTGCTCCTCAGGGGCTCGAGCAGTACTTC.

The chain combines TRBV9 with TRBJ2-7; no clear D gene. V gave up 3 bases and J gave up 1 base, with 14 bases separating them. The V gene's germline CDR1 is SGDLS and CDR2 YYNGEE. This CDR3 is built from 15 residues. The CDR3 coding sequence is TGTGCCAGCAGCGCGATCCCTGGGCAATCCTACGAGCAGTACTTC. Protein product: CASSAIPGQSYEQYF. Full variable domain (outside the CDR3, taken from reference TRBV9 and TRBJ2-7): DSGVTQTPKHLITATGQRVTLRCSPRSGDLSVYWYQQSLDQGLQFLIQYYNGEERAKGNILERFSAQQFPDLHSELNLSSLELGDSALYFCASSAIPGQSYEQYFGPGTRLTVT.

The chain recombines TRBV18 with TRBJ2-6; no firm D call. Trimming removed 3 bases at V and 0 bases at J, with 12 bases between. This CDR3 is 17 amino acids long. The germline V gene encodes CDR1 KGHSH and CDR2 LQKENI. Written as DNA, the CDR3 is TGTGCCAGCTCACCTACTGACCGGAGCTCTGGGGCCAACGTCCTGACTTTC. This translates into CASSPTDRSSGANVLTF.

This clone has only a few counts. V gene TRBV15 combines with J gene TRBJ2-5; D gene uncertain. CDR1 and CDR2 (germline): LNHNV, YYDKDF (reference sequence). The CDR3 length is 13 residues. Trimming left V 0 bases short and J 6 bases short, with 8 bases between. The CDR3 sequence: CATSRDSSQTQYF. CDR3 DNA sequence: TGTGCCACCAGCAGAGATAGTTCGCAGACCCAGTACTTC.

The chain combines TRBV4-2 with TRBJ2-1, with TRBD2 identical over 7 bases. The CDR3 has 16 residues. CDR1 is LGHNA and CDR2 is YNFKEQ in the germline V gene. V dropped 1 base and J dropped 5; count of bases not matched to a gene: 8. The CDR3 bases are TGTGCCAGCAGCCAAGGGGCGGCTAGCGGAAACAATGAGCAGTTCTTC. Translation: CASSQGAASGNNEQFF.

V and J are TRBV19 and TRBJ1-1; D uncertain. CDR3 length equals 11 residues. V lost 8 bases and J lost 5, with 9 bases in between. Germline CDR1 is LNHDA and CDR2 is SQIVND (reference sequence). The CDR3 DNA is TGTGCCAGTGAAAAAGAGACTGAAGCTTTCTTT. Residues: CASEKETEAFF.

About this clone itself: Its ends do not fully match the called genes, so a read error is possible. The rearrangement links TRBV4-1 to TRBJ2-7; 7 nucleotides align to TRBD1. Germline CDR1 and CDR2: MGHRA and YSYEKL. The CDR3 extends over 15 amino acids. In DNA, the CDR3 is TGCGCCAGCAGCCAAGATATGGTCCAGGGGGAAATCCCCATCTTC. Translating gives CASSQDMVQGEIPIF.

The chain links TRBV19 to TRBJ1-5, with 8 bases fitting TRBD1. This CDR3 is 20 amino acids long. Germline CDR1 LNHDA, CDR2 SQIVND (reference sequence). The V gene end was trimmed by 6 bases and the J gene end by 3 bases; junction bases not matched to a gene: 22. The CDR3 sequence is CASSPAQPGQAGFDNQPQHF. In DNA, the CDR3 is TGTGCCAGTAGCCCAGCGCAACCGGGACAGGCGGGTTTTGACAATCAGCCCCAGCATTTT.

V is TRBV27 and J is TRBJ1-2, with D maybe TRBD1 (5 bases). The V gene lost 5 bases and the J gene lost 7 bases, with 17 bases spanning the gap. CDR1 MNHEY and CDR2 SMNVEV come from the germline V gene (reference sequence). The CDR3 totals 14 residues. The CDR3 here is CASSPGGGEAGYTF. The CDR3 DNA reads TGTGCCAGCAGTCCCGGGGGAGGGGAGGCTGGCTACACCTTC.

As regards this clone: No DNA is shown, since the ends of the CDR3 on it are uncertain; the CDR3 is the one TCRdb lists. The chain links TRBV21-1 to TRBJ2-4; the table's D call of TRBD1 was not tested on the DNA. TRBV21-1 is noted as a pseudogene. The CDR3 contains 17 residues when both ends are counted. The CDR3 sequence is CASSKWGSGAAKNIQYF.

This rearrangement joins TRBV6-6 to TRBJ1-3, with 7 bases fitting TRBD1. Per the germline V gene, CDR1 is MNHNY and CDR2 is SVGAGI (reference sequence). This CDR3 is 16 amino acids long. The V and J ends lost 10 bases and 0 bases, in that order; junction bases with no gene match: 12. In DNA form, the CDR3 reads TGTGCCACCCTCACCAGACAGGGCCTCTCTGGAAACACCATATATTTT. It yields the protein CATLTRQGLSGNTIYF.

This CDR3 is CASSLRWGVSTNEKLFF. CDR3 nucleotides: TGTGCCAGCAGTCTCCGATGGGGGGTATCCACTAATGAAAAACTGTTTTTT. The chain links TRBV27 to TRBJ1-4; tentatively, D is TRBD1 (5 bases). The CDR3 runs 17 residues. The V and J ends lost 5 bases and 2 bases respectively, with 18 bases between them. Germline V gene lookup returns CDR1 MNHEY and CDR2 SMNVEV (reference sequence).

This clone has a single count. This specimen includes other DNA sequences encoding the same CDR3. The J gene is TRBJ2-2, the V gene TRBV4-2; tentatively, D is TRBD1 (5 bases). V shed 5 bases and J shed 4 bases, with 17 bases lying between them. The CDR3 has 16 residues. The germline V gene has CDR1 LGHNA and CDR2 YNFKEQ. CDR3 sequence (DNA): TGTGCCAGCAGCTTCTACGGGCAGGGCGTCACCGGGGAGCTGTTTTTT. This encodes CASSFYGQGVTGELFF.

V gene TRBV9 combines with J gene TRBJ1-4; 7 bases map to TRBD1. The germline V gene encodes CDR1 SGDLS and CDR2 YYNGEE. This CDR3 comprises 17 residues. V lost 3 bases to trimming and J lost 6 bases; unmatched junction nucleotides: 14. CDR3 loop: CASSASPRGLGYEKLFF. CDR3 in DNA: TGTGCCAGCAGCGCCAGCCCCAGGGGGTTAGGGTATGAAAAACTGTTTTTT.

J is TRBJ2-7 and V is TRBV13; 10 nucleotides line up with TRBD2. This CDR3 region has 14 residues. The germline gives CDR1 PRHDT, CDR2 FYEKMQ (reference sequence). The V gene end was trimmed by 2 bases and the J gene end by 4 bases; junction bases not matched to a gene: 2. The chain's CDR3 is CASSLTSGVYEQYF. DNA for the CDR3: TGTGCCAGCAGCTTAACTAGCGGGGTGTACGAGCAGTACTTC.

V usage is TRBV6-5 and J usage is TRBJ1-1, with D hard to call. Germline CDR1 and CDR2: MNHEY and SVGAGI. The V end was cut by 6 bases, the J end by 1 base, with 12 bases between. The CDR3 consists of 14 residues. CDR3 nucleotide sequence: TGTGCCAGCAGCCTGGGGAGACCGAACACTGAAGCTTTCTTT. Translation gives CASSLGRPNTEAFF.

V is TRBV6-1 and J is TRBJ1-2, with unresolved D. CDR1 is MNHNS, CDR2 SASEGT, per germline. V gave up 1 base and J gave up 7 bases, with 16 bases separating them. This CDR3 contains 15 residues. CDR3 region: CASSEGPEAAGGYTF. The CDR3 nucleotides read TGTGCCAGCAGTGAAGGGCCAGAGGCTGCCGGTGGCTACACCTTC.

The J gene is TRBJ2-2, the V gene TRBV2, with D hard to call. The CDR3 runs to 12 residues. Trimming stripped 8 bases from V and 3 bases from J, with 7 bases between. In germline, CDR1 is SNHLY, CDR2 FYNNEI. DNA for the CDR3: TGTGCCAGCCGTCCCGACACCGGGGAGCTGTTTTTT. Encoded protein: CASRPDTGELFF.

J is TRBJ2-1 and V is TRBV7-2; 8 bases match TRBD1. The CDR3 length is 15 residues. The V gene's germline CDR1 is SGHTA and CDR2 FQGNSA. V was pared by 3 bases and J by 5 bases, with 6 bases of the junction left unmatched. CDR3 region: CASSFDRGTHNEQFF. The DNA for the CDR3 is TGTGCCAGCAGCTTCGACAGGGGCACCCACAATGAGCAGTTCTTC.

This chain links TRBV2 with TRBJ1-5, with TRBD1 matching over 7 bases. The V and J ends lost 4 bases and 11 bases, in that order; junction bases with no gene match: 8. The CDR3 contains 13 residues. CDR1 and CDR2 (germline): SNHLY, FYNNEI. In DNA form, the CDR3 reads TGTGCCAGCAGTGCAGGGGGGACATTGGCCCAGCATTTT. Translation gives CASSAGGTLAQHF. Together with reference TRBV2 and TRBJ1-5, the CDR3 gives the full variable domain: EPEVTQTPSHQVTQMGQEVILRCVPISNHLYFYWYRQILGQKVEFLVSFYNNEISEKSEIFDDQFSVERPDGSNFTLKIRSTKLEDSAMYFCASSAGGTLAQHFGDGTRLSIL.

This clone was observed a handful of times. This chain links TRBV6-5 with TRBJ2-1; 8 bases fit TRBD2. Trimming took 5 bases from V and 8 from J; bases not matched to a gene: 11. CDR1 is MNHEY, CDR2 SVGAGI, per germline. There are 15 residues in the CDR3. This CDR3 is CASSLTSGRWDEQFF. Written as DNA, the CDR3 is TGTGCCAGCAGTCTTACTAGCGGAAGGTGGGATGAGCAGTTCTTC.

This chain connects TRBV10-3 to TRBJ2-3, with 10 positions matching TRBD2. V shed 2 bases, J shed 4 bases, and the junction held 6 bases outside the gene matches. Germline V gives CDR1 ENHRY, CDR2 SYGVKD. The CDR3 runs to 16 residues. This CDR3 is CAISERSGRASDTQYF. DNA of the CDR3: TGTGCCATCAGTGAGCGGAGCGGGAGGGCCTCAGATACGCAGTATTTT.

The chain recombines TRBV4-2 with TRBJ1-5, with 10 bases that match TRBD1. CDR3 length: 15 amino acids. CDR1 and CDR2 (germline): LGHNA, YNFKEQ. Trimming took 2 bases from V and 5 from J; bases not matched to a gene: 3. Written as DNA, the CDR3 is TGTGCCAGCAGCCAAAGAGGGACAGGGGATCAGCCCCAGCATTTT. It specifies CASSQRGTGDQPQHF.

The genes are TRBV15 and TRBJ1-4; 7 bases map to TRBD1. The CDR3 spans 14 residues. Germline CDR1 is LNHNV and CDR2 is YYDKDF (reference sequence). V dropped 3 bases and J dropped 5; count of bases not matched to a gene: 3. CDR3 region: CATSREGANEKLFF. The CDR3 DNA is TGTGCCACCAGCAGGGAGGGGGCGAATGAAAAACTGTTTTTT.